This T cell receptor beta chain was captured by sequencing in a study of Ad26.COV2.S vaccination and SARS-CoV-2 variants. Study findings and constraints: Placebo recipients trailed vaccine recipients in spike-specific TCR breadth.

TCRdb's table, derived via immunoSEQ multiplex PCR, lists solely in-frame clones and lacks some. The sample shows 43,000 or so clones, 65% to 90% of them seen only once. Remarks on this clone: Its antigen is still unknown.

This CDR3 spans 14 amino acids. The V and J ends lost 7 bases and 5 bases respectively, with 14 bases between them. Germline CDR1 is LNHDA and CDR2 is SQIVND (reference sequence). The sample here was peripheral blood, taken after recovery from COVID-19. The TCR sequence derives from a human donor who had recovered from COVID-19. The rearrangement links TRBV19 to TRBJ2-2; D gene uncertain. CDR3 sequence (DNA): TGTGCCAGTAAAAGGCCCTCGAGGACCGGGGAGCTGTTTTTT. Encoded protein: CASKRPSRTGELFF.